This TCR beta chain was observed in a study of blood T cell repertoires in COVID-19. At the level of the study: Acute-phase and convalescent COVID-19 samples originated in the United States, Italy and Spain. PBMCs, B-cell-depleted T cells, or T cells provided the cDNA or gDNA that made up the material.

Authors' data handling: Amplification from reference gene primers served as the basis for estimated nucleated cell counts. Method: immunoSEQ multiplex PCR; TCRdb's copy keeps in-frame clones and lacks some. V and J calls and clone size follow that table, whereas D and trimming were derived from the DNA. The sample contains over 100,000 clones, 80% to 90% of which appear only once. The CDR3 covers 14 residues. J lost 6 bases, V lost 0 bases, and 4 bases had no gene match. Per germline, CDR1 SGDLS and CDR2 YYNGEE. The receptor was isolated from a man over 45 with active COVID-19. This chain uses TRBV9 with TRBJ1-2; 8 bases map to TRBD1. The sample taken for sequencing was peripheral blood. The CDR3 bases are TGTGCCAGCAGCGTAGCACAGGGGGGAGATGGCTACACCTTC. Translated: CASSVAQGGDGYTF.